This T cell receptor beta chain was recovered during a study of control samples from healthy donors and cancer patients (dated by TCRdb to 2020 to 2021). A remark on this clone: The specificity of this receptor is unknown. It has no much larger one-base neighbor in the sample; base qualities were not kept.

Libraries came from the immunoSEQ multiplex PCR assay. TCRdb limited this immuneACCESS table to in-frame rearrangements with V and J called. A share of clones is missing; checked studies link under half to unresolved V genes, and the rest is unexplained. Here the sample has some 74,000 clones; approximately 83% occur a single time. Of the sample, about a sixth is held by the ten largest clones. Material for sequencing was blood. The TCR was taken from a man aged 60 to 75 in good health.

The DNA sequence is TGCAGCGTTGACGAAGAGCGAAACACAGATACGCAGTATTTT. Translated, this gives CSVDEERNTDTQYF. Rearrangement joined TRBV29-1 to TRBJ2-3; too little of a D gene remains to name it. Counted from cysteine to phenylalanine, this CDR3 has 14 amino acids. Kept here is only the CDR3 DNA, which spans 42 bases and is read in frame from base 1. A distance of 12 bases separates the germline ends of V and J, which lose 3 bases and 2 bases respectively. CDR1 and CDR2 (SQVTM, ANQGSEA) derive from the germline V gene.